The clone carrying this TCR beta chain was observed a handful of times. Participant age was roughly 18 to 95 years, and participants resided in about two dozen US areas. Participant-reported clinical history was the basis for cohort assignment. Germline V gives CDR1 LGHDT, CDR2 YNNKEL (reference sequence). The V segment lost 0 bases and the J segment 1 base; nucleotides outside the gene matches: 5. The CDR3 has 17 residues. The data belong to a study of blood T cell repertoires in COVID-19. Clones were read by immunoSEQ multiplex PCR, and TCRdb kept only the in-frame ones, dropping some. The sample has approximately 250,000 clones, 90% seen once; the top ten hold 4.1%.

The specimen sequenced was PBMCs or T cells enriched from blood (not recorded which). This receptor was identified in a woman aged 25 to 39 with acute COVID-19. The V call is TRBV3-1 (or the pseudogene TRBV3-2), the J call TRBJ2-1; 8 nucleotides match TRBD2. The CDR3 nucleotides read TGTGCCAGCAGCCAAGATTCCGCGGGAGGTTCCTACAATGAGCAGTTCTTC. This codes for CASSQDSAGGSYNEQFF.